This T cell receptor (beta chain) was recovered during a study of CD8+ T cells in alopecia areata. CDR1 and CDR2 from the germline V gene are GTSNPN and SVGIG (reference sequence). CDR3 size: 13 residues. Trimming took off 2 bases at V and 4 bases at J, with 9 bases between the two ends. General study results and limits: Sequencing of scalp samples also captures resident alphabeta T cells of normal skin. Clonality in lesional scalp, especially alopecia totalis/universalis, exceeded that of normal scalp.

Lesional scalp tissue (obtained by punch biopsy) and peripheral blood were collected from alopecia areata patients. It was cDNA, reverse transcribed from extracted RNA, that served as the sequencing template. Sequencing used immunoSEQ multiplex PCR; TCRdb keeps in-frame clones, though not all of them. Of roughly 170,000 clones in the sample, approximately 59% were seen once. This clone was found many times. The target antigen is unknown. The identical CDR3 is also encoded by other nucleotide sequences in the sample. The receptor was isolated from a human donor with alopecia areata. J is TRBJ1-3 and V is TRBV30; D possibly corresponds to TRBD1 (5 bases). This specimen was CD4+ T cells sorted from blood, taken at week 0. CDR3 in DNA: TGTGCCTGGAGTCCTACAGGAGGAAACACCATATATTTT. This codes for CAWSPTGGNTIYF.